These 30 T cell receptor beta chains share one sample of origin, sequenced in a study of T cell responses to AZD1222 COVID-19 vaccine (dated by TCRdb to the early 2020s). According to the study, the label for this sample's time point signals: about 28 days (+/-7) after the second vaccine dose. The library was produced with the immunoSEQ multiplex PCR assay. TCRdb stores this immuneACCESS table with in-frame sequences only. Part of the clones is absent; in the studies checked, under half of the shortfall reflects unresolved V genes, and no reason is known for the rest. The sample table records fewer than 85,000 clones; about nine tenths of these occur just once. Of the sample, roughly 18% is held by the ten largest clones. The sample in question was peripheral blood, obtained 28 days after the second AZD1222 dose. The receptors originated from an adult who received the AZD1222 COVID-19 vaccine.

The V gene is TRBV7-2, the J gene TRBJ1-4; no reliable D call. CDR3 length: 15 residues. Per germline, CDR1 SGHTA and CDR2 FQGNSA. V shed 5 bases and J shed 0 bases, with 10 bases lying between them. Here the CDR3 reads CASSVGPTTNEKLFF. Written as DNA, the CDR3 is TGTGCCAGCAGCGTAGGCCCTACAACTAATGAAAAACTGTTTTTT. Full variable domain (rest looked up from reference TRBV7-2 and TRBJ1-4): GAGVSQSPSNKVTEKGKDVELRCDPISGHTALYWYRQSLGQGLEFLIYFQGNSAPDKSGLPSDRFSAERTGGSVSTLTIQRTQQEDSAVYLCASSVGPTTNEKLFFGSGTQLSVL.

CDR3: CASSPNSGGVFEQYF. CDR3 nucleotide sequence: TGTGCCAGCAGCCCCAATAGCGGGGGAGTGTTTGAGCAGTACTTC. The rearrangement uses TRBV7-3 and TRBJ2-7, with 9 positions matching TRBD2. The CDR3 is 15 residues long. J gave up 7 bases and V 5 bases, and 12 bases lay outside the gene matches. Germline CDR1 and CDR2: SGHTA and FQGTGA.

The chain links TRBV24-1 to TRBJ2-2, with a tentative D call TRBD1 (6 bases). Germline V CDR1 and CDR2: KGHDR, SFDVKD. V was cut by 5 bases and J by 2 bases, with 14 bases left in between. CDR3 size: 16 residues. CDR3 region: CATSAPGRGNTGELFF. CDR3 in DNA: TGTGCCACCAGTGCGCCGGGCAGGGGAAACACCGGGGAGCTGTTTTTT.

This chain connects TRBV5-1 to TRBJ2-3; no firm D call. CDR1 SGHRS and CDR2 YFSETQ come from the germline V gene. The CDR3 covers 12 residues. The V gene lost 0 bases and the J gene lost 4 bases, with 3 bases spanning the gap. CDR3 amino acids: CASSLGADTQYF. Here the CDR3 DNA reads TGCGCCAGCAGCTTGGGGGCAGATACGCAGTATTTT.

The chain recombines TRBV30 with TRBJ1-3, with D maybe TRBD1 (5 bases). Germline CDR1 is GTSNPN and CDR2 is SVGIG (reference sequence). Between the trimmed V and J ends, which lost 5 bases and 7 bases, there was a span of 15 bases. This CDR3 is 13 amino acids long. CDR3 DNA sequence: TGTGCCTGGGGGGACGGGGTTCATAACACCATATATTTT. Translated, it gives CAWGDGVHNTIYF.

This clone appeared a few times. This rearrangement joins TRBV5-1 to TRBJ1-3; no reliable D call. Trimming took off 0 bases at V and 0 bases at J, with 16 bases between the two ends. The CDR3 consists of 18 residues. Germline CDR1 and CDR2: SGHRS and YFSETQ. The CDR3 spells CASSLEPIQEISGNTIYF. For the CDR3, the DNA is TGCGCCAGCAGCTTGGAGCCGATCCAAGAAATCTCTGGAAACACCATATATTTT.

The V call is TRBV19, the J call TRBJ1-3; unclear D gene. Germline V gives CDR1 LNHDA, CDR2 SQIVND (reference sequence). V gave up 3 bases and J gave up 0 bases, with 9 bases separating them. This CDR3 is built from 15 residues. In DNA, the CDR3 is TGTGCCAGTAGTATTTGGTCAGCCTCTGGAAACACCATATATTTT. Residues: CASSIWSASGNTIYF. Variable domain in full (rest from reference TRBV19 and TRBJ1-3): DGGITQSPKYLFRKEGQNVTLSCEQNLNHDAMYWYRQDPGQGLRLIYYSQIVNDFQKGDIAEGYSVSREKKESFPLTVTSAQKNPTAFYLCASSIWSASGNTIYFGEGSWLTVV.

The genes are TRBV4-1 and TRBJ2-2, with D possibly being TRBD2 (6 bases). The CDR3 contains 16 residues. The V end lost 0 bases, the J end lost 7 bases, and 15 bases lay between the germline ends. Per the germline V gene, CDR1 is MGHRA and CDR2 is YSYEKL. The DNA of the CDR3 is TGCGCCAGCAGCCAAGACGGGGCGGGGTTTGACGGGGAGCTGTTTTTT. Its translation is CASSQDGAGFDGELFF.

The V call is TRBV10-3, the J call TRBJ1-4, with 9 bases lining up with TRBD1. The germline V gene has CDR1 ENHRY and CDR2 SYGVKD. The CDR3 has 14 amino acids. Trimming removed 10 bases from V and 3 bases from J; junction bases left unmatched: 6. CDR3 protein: CATAQGAANEKLFF. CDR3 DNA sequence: TGTGCCACCGCACAGGGGGCTGCTAATGAAAAACTGTTTTTT.

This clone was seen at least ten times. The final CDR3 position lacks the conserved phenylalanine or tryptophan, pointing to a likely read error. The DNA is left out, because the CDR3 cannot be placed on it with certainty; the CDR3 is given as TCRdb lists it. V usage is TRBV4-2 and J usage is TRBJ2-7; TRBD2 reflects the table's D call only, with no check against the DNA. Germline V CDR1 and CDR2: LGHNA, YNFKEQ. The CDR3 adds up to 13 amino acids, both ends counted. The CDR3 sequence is CASSQDQARGRIL.

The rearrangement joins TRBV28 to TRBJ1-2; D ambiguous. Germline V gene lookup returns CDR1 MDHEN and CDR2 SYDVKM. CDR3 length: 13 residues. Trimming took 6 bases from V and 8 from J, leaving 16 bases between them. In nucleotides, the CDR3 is TGTGCCAGCAGGGAAAAAGCTAGACACGGCTACACCTTC. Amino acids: CASREKARHGYTF.

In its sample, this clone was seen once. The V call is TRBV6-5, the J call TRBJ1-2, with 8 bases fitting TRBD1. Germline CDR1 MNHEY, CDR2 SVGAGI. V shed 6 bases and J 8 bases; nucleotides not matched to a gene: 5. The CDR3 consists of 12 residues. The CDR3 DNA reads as TGTGCCAGCAGGTCGACAGGGGTCGGCTACACCTTC. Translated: CASRSTGVGYTF.

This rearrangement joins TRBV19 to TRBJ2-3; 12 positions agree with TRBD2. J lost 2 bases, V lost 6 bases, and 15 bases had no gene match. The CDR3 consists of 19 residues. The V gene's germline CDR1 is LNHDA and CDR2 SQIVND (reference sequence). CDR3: CASSPEASGGAGVTDTQYF. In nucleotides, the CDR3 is TGTGCCAGTAGCCCCGAAGCTAGCGGGGGGGCAGGTGTCACAGATACGCAGTATTTT.

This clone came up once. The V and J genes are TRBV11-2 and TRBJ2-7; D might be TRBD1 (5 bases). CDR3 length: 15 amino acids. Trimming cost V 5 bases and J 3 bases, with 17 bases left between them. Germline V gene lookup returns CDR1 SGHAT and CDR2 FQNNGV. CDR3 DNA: TGTGCCAGCAGCGCACCCCATTCAGGGTACTACGAGCAGTACTTC. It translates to CASSAPHSGYYEQYF.

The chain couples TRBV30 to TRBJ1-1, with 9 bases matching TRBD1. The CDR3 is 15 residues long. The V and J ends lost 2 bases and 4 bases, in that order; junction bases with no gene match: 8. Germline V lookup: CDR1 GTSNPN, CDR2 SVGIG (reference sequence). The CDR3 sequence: CAWSSGTGTFTEAFF. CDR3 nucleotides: TGTGCCTGGAGTTCCGGGACAGGGACTTTCACTGAAGCTTTCTTT.

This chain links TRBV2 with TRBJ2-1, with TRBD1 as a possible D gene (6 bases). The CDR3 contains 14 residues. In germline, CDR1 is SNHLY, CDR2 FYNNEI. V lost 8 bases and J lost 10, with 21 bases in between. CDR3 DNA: TGTGCCAGCGGCGGGCCAGGGGAACGAGGAGAGCAGTTCTTC. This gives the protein CASGGPGERGEQFF.

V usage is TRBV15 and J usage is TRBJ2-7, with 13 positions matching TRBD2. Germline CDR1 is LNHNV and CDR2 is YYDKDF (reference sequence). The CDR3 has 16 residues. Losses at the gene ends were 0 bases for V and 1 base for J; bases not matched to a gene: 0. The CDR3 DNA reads TGTGCCACCAGCAGAGAGGGACTAGCGGGGTCCTACGAGCAGTACTTC. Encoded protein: CATSREGLAGSYEQYF.

CDR3 loop: CASSPQWGMNTEAFF. DNA of the CDR3: TGCGCCAGCAGCCCCCAGTGGGGCATGAACACTGAAGCTTTCTTT. The chain combines TRBV5-1 with TRBJ1-1; D is perhaps TRBD1 (5 bases). CDR1 and CDR2 from the germline V gene are SGHRS and YFSETQ. Trimming took 4 bases from V and 0 from J, leaving 13 bases between them. This CDR3 has 15 residues.

CDR3 bases: TGTGCCAGCAGCCAAGGCGTAGCGGGCTTCTACAATGAGCAGTTCTTC. Translated, it gives CASSQGVAGFYNEQFF. The rearrangement uses TRBV3-1 (or the pseudogene TRBV3-2) and TRBJ2-1, with 7 bases identical to TRBD2. J lost 3 bases, V lost 1 base, and 6 bases had no gene match. Germline V lookup: CDR1 LGHDT, CDR2 YNNKEL (reference sequence). This CDR3 comprises 16 residues.

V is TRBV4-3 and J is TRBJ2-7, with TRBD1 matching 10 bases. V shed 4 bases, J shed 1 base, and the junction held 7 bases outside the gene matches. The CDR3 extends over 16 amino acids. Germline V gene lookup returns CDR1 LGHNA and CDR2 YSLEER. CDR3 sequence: CASSPSGTGESYEQYF. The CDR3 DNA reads TGCGCCAGCAGCCCGTCCGGGACAGGGGAATCCTACGAGCAGTACTTC.

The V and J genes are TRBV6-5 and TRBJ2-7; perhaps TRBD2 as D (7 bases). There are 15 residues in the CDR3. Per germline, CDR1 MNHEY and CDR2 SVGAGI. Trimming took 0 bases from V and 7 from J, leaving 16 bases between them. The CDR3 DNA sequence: TGTGCCAGCAGTTACTCACCCGGGGGGCTGAGGGAGCAGTACTTC. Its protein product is CASSYSPGGLREQYF.

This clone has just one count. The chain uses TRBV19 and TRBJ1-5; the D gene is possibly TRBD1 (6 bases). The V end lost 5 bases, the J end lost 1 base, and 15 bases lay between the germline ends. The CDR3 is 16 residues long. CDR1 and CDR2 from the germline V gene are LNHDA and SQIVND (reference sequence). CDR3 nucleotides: TGTGCCAGTAGTTCAACCGGGACACCCAGCAATCAGCCCCAGCATTTT. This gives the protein CASSSTGTPSNQPQHF.

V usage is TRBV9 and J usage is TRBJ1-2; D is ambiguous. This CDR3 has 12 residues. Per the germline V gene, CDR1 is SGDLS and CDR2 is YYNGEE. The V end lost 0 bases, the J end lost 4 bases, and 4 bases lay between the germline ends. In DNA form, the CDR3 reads TGTGCCAGCAGCGTAGTGTCCTATGGCTACACCTTC. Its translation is CASSVVSYGYTF.

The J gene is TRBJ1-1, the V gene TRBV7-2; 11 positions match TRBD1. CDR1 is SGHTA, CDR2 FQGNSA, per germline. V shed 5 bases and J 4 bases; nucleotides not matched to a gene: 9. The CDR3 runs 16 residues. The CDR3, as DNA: TGTGCCAGCAGCCCCCGGACAGGGGGCATGGGCACTGAAGCTTTCTTT. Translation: CASSPRTGGMGTEAFF.

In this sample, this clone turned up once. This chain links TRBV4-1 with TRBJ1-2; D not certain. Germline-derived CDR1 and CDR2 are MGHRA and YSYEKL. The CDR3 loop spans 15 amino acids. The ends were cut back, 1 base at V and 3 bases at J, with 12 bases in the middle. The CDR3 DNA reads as TGCGCCAGCAGCCAAGTTCGACTCAGCCACTATGGCTACACCTTC. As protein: CASSQVRLSHYGYTF.

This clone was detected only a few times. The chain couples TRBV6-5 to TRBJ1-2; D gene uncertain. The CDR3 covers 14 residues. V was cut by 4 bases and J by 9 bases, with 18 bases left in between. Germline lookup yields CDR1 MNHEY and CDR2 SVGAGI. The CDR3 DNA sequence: TGTGCCAGCAGTTCGCTTGGACGGGTAGGGAGCTACACCTTC. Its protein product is CASSSLGRVGSYTF.

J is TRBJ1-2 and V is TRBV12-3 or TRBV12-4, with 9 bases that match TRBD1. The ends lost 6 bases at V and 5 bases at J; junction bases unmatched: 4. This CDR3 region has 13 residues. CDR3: CASSPGTGYGYTF. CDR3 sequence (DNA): TGTGCCAGCAGCCCCGGGACAGGGTATGGCTACACCTTC.

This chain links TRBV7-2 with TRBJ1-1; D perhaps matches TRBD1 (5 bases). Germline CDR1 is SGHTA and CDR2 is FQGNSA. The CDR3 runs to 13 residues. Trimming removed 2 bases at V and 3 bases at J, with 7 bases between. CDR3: CASSLQGDTEAFF. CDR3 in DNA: TGTGCCAGCAGCTTACAGGGTGACACTGAAGCTTTCTTT.

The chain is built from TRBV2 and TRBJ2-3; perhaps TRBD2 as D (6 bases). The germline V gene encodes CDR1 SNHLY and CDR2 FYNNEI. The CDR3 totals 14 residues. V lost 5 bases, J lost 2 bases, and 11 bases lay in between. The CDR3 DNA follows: TGTGCCAGCAGTCGACTAGTATACACAGATACGCAGTATTTT. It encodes CASSRLVYTDTQYF.

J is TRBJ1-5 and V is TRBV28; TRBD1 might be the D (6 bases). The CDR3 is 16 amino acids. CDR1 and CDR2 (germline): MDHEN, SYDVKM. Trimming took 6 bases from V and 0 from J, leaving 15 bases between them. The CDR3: CASRPATGYSNQPQHF. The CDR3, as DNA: TGTGCCAGCAGACCGGCGACAGGTTATAGCAATCAGCCCCAGCATTTT.